What follows describes a single T cell receptor (beta chain). Its target is unknown. Everyone who donated was a Caucasian adult who lived in Nashville, Tennessee. Repertoires were generated with immunoSEQ multiplex PCR, while TCRdb's copy carries only in-frame clones and drops some. The sample includes 2 million to 3 million clones, under 95% of them seen just once. This record comes from a study of shared clonotypes between healthy human individuals. The J segment lost 7 bases and the V segment lost 4 bases, leaving 9 bases of the junction unmatched. CDR1 SGHRS and CDR2 YFSETQ come from the germline V gene. The CDR3 consists of 14 residues. General study points: Clonotypes which were not shared had lower generation probabilities than clonotypes that all four donors shared. Among four donors, approximately 5% of naive CD4 clonotypes were found in common. Large sequencing depth failed to make sorted-subset sequencing complete, rarefaction showed.

This TCR was recovered from a man between 18 and 29 years old in good health. Some clones in this sample may be carry-over from other donors' samples. Source material: naive CD4+ T cells from PBMCs. Indicated subset: CD45RA+ positively selected. This rearrangement joins TRBV5-1 to TRBJ1-2, with 8 positions matching TRBD1. The DNA of the CDR3 is TGCGCCAGCAGCCCGGCCAGGACAGGGTTTGGCTACACCTTC. Translated: CASSPARTGFGYTF.